Each of the 24 T cell receptor beta chains below was sequenced from the same sample in a study of T cell changes during pregnancy in multiple sclerosis. Here immunoSEQ multiplex PCR was the method, and the copy in TCRdb shows in-frame clones only, minus some. The data show 60,000 to 90,000 clones, approximately 90% seen once. The sequences come from peripheral blood, collected before pregnancy. Source of these receptors: a female donor with multiple sclerosis, enrolled in a pregnancy study.

V gene TRBV7-6 combines with J gene TRBJ2-2, with TRBD2 matching over 8 bases. The CDR3 consists of 17 residues. With 5 bases clipped from V and 4 bases from J, the junction kept 12 bases outside the gene matches. Germline CDR1 reads SGHVS; CDR2 reads FNYEAQ. The CDR3 sequence: CASSPVFGGASTGELFF. CDR3 nucleotide sequence: TGTGCCAGCAGCCCGGTTTTCGGGGGGGCGAGCACCGGGGAGCTGTTTTTT. Full variable domain (rest looked up from reference TRBV7-6 and TRBJ2-2): GAGVSQSPRYKVTKRGQDVALRCDPISGHVSLYWYRQALGQGPEFLTYFNYEAQQDKSGLPNDRFSAERPEGSISTLTIQRTEQRDSAMYRCASSPVFGGASTGELFFGEGSRLTVL.

The chain uses TRBV30 and TRBJ1-2; D gene unclear. The CDR3 length is 13 residues. Germline V gene sequence: CDR1 GTSNPN, CDR2 SVGIG (reference sequence). V dropped 4 bases and J dropped 2 bases, with 11 bases sitting between them. The DNA of the CDR3 is TGTGCCTGGAAGGTCCCGGGGAACTATGGCTACACCTTC. This sequence encodes CAWKVPGNYGYTF. Full variable domain (outside the CDR3, taken from reference TRBV30 and TRBJ1-2): SQTIHQWPATLVQPVGSPLSLECTVEGTSNPNLYWYRQAAGRGLQLLFYSVGIGQISSEVPQNLSASRPQDRQFILSSKKLLLSDSGFYLCAWKVPGNYGYTFGSGTRLTVV.

V is TRBV19 and J is TRBJ2-3; maybe TRBD2 (7 bases). The V gene lost 6 bases and the J gene lost 4 bases, with 17 bases spanning the gap. Germline V gives CDR1 LNHDA, CDR2 SQIVND (reference sequence). This CDR3 comprises 15 residues. CDR3 in amino acids: CASSGGGAAADTQYF. In nucleotides, the CDR3 is TGTGCCAGTAGCGGAGGGGGGGCCGCGGCAGATACGCAGTATTTT.

This clone has a handful of counts. The J gene is TRBJ2-2, the V gene TRBV30; D is unresolved. The CDR3 runs to 13 residues. The germline gives CDR1 GTSNPN, CDR2 SVGIG (reference sequence). V gave up 3 bases and J gave up 7 bases, with 12 bases separating them. The CDR3 spells CAWRSLGVGELFF. Written as DNA, the CDR3 is TGTGCCTGGAGGTCCCTAGGTGTCGGGGAGCTGTTTTTT.

This clone has more than one count but fewer than ten. The J gene is TRBJ2-5, the V gene TRBV27, with TRBD2 matching 15 bases. Germline-derived CDR1 and CDR2 are MNHEY and SMNVEV (reference sequence). V trimming: 0 bases; J trimming: 5 bases; junction bases outside the gene matches: 1. The CDR3 totals 16 residues. CDR3 region: CASSLSGTSGGETQYF. The CDR3, as DNA: TGTGCCAGCAGTTTATCAGGGACTAGCGGGGGGGAGACCCAGTACTTC.

The chain joins TRBV15 to TRBJ2-7, with D uncertain. Looked up from germline, CDR1 is LNHNV and CDR2 is YYDKDF (reference sequence). V was pared by 0 bases and J by 5 bases, with 14 bases between. The CDR3 is 15 residues long. The CDR3, as DNA: TGTGCCACCAGCAGAGATATGCAAATAGTCCACGAGCAGTACTTC. This codes for CATSRDMQIVHEQYF. Variable domain in full (rest from reference TRBV15 and TRBJ2-7): DAMVIQNPRYQVTQFGKPVTLSCSQTLNHNVMYWYQQKSSQAPKLLFHYYDKDFNNEADTPDNFQSRRPNTSFCFLDIRSPGLGDTAMYLCATSRDMQIVHEQYFGPGTRLTVT.

The chain carries TRBV5-1 and TRBJ2-5; 11 positions match TRBD1. CDR1 is SGHRS, CDR2 YFSETQ, per germline. With 5 bases clipped from V and 8 bases from J, the junction kept 8 bases outside the gene matches. This CDR3 has 14 residues. In DNA, the CDR3 is TGCGCCAGCAGACCCGGGGACAGGGGGATAACCCAGTACTTC. This codes for CASRPGDRGITQYF.

The V and J genes are TRBV7-3 and TRBJ1-2, with TRBD1 as a possible D gene (6 bases). With 5 bases removed from V and 7 bases from J, the gap between germline ends came to 20 bases. The length of the CDR3 is 15 residues. The germline V gene has CDR1 SGHTA and CDR2 FQGTGA. The CDR3 nucleotides read TGTGCCAGCAGCCCAGGGGAACTGGGGCGAGGTGGCTACACCTTC. Translated: CASSPGELGRGGYTF. The entire variable domain, with the rest obtained from reference TRBV7-3 and TRBJ1-2, is as follows: GAGVSQTPSNKVTEKGKYVELRCDPISGHTALYWYRQSLGQGPEFLIYFQGTGAADDSGLPNDRFFAVRPEGSVSTLKIQRTERGDSAVYLCASSPGELGRGGYTFGSGTRLTVV.

The V call is TRBV9, the J call TRBJ1-6; D uncertain. V was cut by 3 bases and J by 6 bases, with 7 bases left in between. There are 13 residues in the CDR3. Per germline, CDR1 SGDLS and CDR2 YYNGEE. CDR3 bases: TGTGCCAGCAGCGCCATCATTAATTCACCCCTCCACTTT. It is translated as CASSAIINSPLHF. Using reference TRBV9 and TRBJ1-6 for the parts outside the CDR3, the full variable domain is DSGVTQTPKHLITATGQRVTLRCSPRSGDLSVYWYQQSLDQGLQFLIQYYNGEERAKGNILERFSAQQFPDLHSELNLSSLELGDSALYFCASSAIINSPLHFGNGTRLTVT.

The V call is TRBV27, the J call TRBJ1-3; 8 nucleotides align to TRBD1. The CDR3 extends over 13 amino acids. Germline loops: CDR1 MNHEY, CDR2 SMNVEV (reference sequence). V dropped 3 bases and J dropped 8; count of bases not matched to a gene: 3. As DNA, the CDR3 is TGTGCCAGCAGTTTCTTACAGGGGGACACCATATATTTT. This gives the protein CASSFLQGDTIYF.

CDR3 amino acids: CASSAGGLDTQYF. In nucleotides, the CDR3 is TGTGCCAGCAGTGCCGGGGGTTTGGATACGCAGTATTTT. The rearrangement links TRBV6-4 to TRBJ2-3; possible D gene TRBD2, 6 bases. The V end was cut by 4 bases, the J end by 6 bases, with 11 bases between. Per the germline V gene, CDR1 is MRHNA and CDR2 is SNTAGT. This CDR3 region has 13 residues.

The rearrangement links TRBV28 to TRBJ1-1; no reliable D call. The CDR3 is made up of 13 amino acids. The V and J ends lost 3 bases and 5 bases respectively, with 10 bases between them. Germline values: CDR1 MDHEN, CDR2 SYDVKM. For the CDR3, the DNA is TGTGCCAGCAGTTTTGGGCTTCCTACTGAAGCTTTCTTT. Its protein is CASSFGLPTEAFF.

The chain recombines TRBV7-2 with TRBJ2-7; 8 nucleotides agree with TRBD1. The CDR3 length is 14 residues. Trimming took 5 bases from V and 7 from J; bases not matched to a gene: 10. In germline, CDR1 is SGHTA, CDR2 FQGNSA. The CDR3 DNA follows: TGTGCCAGCAGCATTCGACGACAGGGGAGGGAGCAGTACTTC. It specifies CASSIRRQGREQYF.

This chain uses TRBV19 with TRBJ1-5; weak D call: TRBD1 (6 bases). CDR3 length: 15 residues. The V end was cut by 3 bases, the J end by 5 bases, with 14 bases between. Germline V gene data show CDR1 as LNHDA and CDR2 as SQIVND (reference sequence). The CDR3, as DNA: TGTGCCAGTAGTATGGGAACAGGGATTGATCAGCCCCAGCATTTT. This gives the protein CASSMGTGIDQPQHF.

The chain joins TRBV5-1 to TRBJ2-3; 15 nucleotides line up with TRBD2. The junction had 5 bases not matched to a gene; V was cut back by 0 bases and J by 3 bases. The CDR3 has 18 residues. Germline-derived CDR1 and CDR2 are SGHRS and YFSETQ. CDR3 nucleotides: TGCGCCAGCAGCTTGGGGGGACTAGCGGGGGGTACAACAGATACGCAGTATTTT. This codes for CASSLGGLAGGTTDTQYF.

This chain uses TRBV13 with TRBJ1-2, with 8 nucleotides matching TRBD1. After removal of 4 bases from V and 2 bases from J, the junction contained 3 bases not matched to a gene. Germline values: CDR1 PRHDT, CDR2 FYEKMQ (reference sequence). The CDR3 sequence is 14 residues long. In DNA form, the CDR3 reads TGTGCCAGCAGCTCCTGGACAGGGAACTATGGCTACACCTTC. Encoded protein: CASSSWTGNYGYTF.

This sequence joins TRBV18 and TRBJ2-7, with D possibly being TRBD2 (7 bases). Germline V gene lookup returns CDR1 KGHSH and CDR2 LQKENI. The CDR3 totals 15 residues. V was cut by 2 bases and J by 2 bases, with 13 bases left in between. The CDR3 sequence: CASSPGGGVPYEQYF. The CDR3 region has the DNA TGTGCCAGCTCACCAGGAGGGGGGGTCCCCTACGAGCAGTACTTC.

The rearrangement links TRBV7-2 to TRBJ1-2; 7 bases map to TRBD1. J lost 2 bases, V lost 3 bases, and 6 bases had no gene match. Germline V CDR1 and CDR2: SGHTA, FQGNSA. CDR3 size: 15 residues. The CDR3, as DNA: TGTGCCAGCAGCTTCAGGCAGGGGGAGAACTATGGCTACACCTTC. Translated, it gives CASSFRQGENYGYTF.

This chain joins TRBV6-4 and TRBJ2-1; tentatively, D is TRBD2 (5 bases). The germline gives CDR1 MRHNA, CDR2 SNTAGT. This CDR3 comprises 13 residues. V lost 0 bases to trimming and J lost 7 bases, with 7 bases between them. The CDR3 DNA is TGTGCCAGCAGTGACTCGCCGGGGAATGAGCAGTTCTTC. Translated: CASSDSPGNEQFF.

The chain combines TRBV6-6 with TRBJ2-5; D is undetermined. The germline V gene encodes CDR1 MNHNY and CDR2 SVGAGI (reference sequence). The CDR3 has 13 amino acids. V was cut by 0 bases and J by 4 bases, with 6 bases left in between. CDR3 loop: CASSYSGGETQYF. The CDR3 nucleotides are TGTGCCAGCAGTTACTCTGGCGGAGAGACCCAGTACTTC.

A word on this clone: This specimen includes other DNA sequences encoding the same CDR3. V is TRBV5-1 and J is TRBJ2-1; weak D call: TRBD2 (5 bases). In germline, CDR1 is SGHRS, CDR2 YFSETQ. V was clipped by 0 bases and J by 0 bases, with 13 bases between them. The CDR3 loop spans 17 amino acids. The DNA of the CDR3 is TGCGCCAGCAGCTTGGGGCCCTCCCGGGGCTCCTACAATGAGCAGTTCTTC. Its translation is CASSLGPSRGSYNEQFF.

This chain joins TRBV4-3 and TRBJ2-1; D remains ambiguous. Germline values: CDR1 LGHNA, CDR2 YSLEER. The V and J ends lost 1 base and 8 bases respectively, with 15 bases between them. The CDR3 extends over 15 amino acids. The CDR3 region is CASSQGRFSRDEQFF. The CDR3 nucleotides read TGCGCCAGCAGCCAAGGGAGATTTTCTCGTGATGAGCAGTTCTTC.

The chain links TRBV7-9 to TRBJ1-4; D gene ambiguous. CDR1 is SEHNR, CDR2 FQNEAQ, per germline (reference sequence). The CDR3 is 14 amino acids. The ends were cut back, 2 bases at V and 4 bases at J, with 8 bases in the middle. The CDR3 DNA reads TGTGCCAGCAGCTTATCGGTTGGTAATGAAAAACTGTTTTTT. Protein sequence: CASSLSVGNEKLFF.

V usage is TRBV9 and J usage is TRBJ1-4, with D unclear. CDR1 and CDR2 (germline): SGDLS, YYNGEE. The CDR3 is made up of 16 amino acids. Between the trimmed V and J ends, which lost 0 bases and 4 bases, there was a span of 13 bases. In nucleotides, the CDR3 is TGTGCCAGCAGCGTAGCTACTTCGGAGCTTAATGAAAAACTGTTTTTT. Translation gives CASSVATSELNEKLFF.